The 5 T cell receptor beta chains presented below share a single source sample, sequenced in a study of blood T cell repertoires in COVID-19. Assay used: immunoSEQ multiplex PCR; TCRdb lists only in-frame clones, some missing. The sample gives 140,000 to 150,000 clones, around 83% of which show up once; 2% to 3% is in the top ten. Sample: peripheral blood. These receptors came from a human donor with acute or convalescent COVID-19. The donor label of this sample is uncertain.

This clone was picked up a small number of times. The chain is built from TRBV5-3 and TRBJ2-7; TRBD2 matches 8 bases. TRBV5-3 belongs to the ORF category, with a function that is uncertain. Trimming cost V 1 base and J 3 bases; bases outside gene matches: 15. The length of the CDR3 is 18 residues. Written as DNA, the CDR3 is TGTGCCAGAAGCTTGATCTATTCCGCGGCGGGAGGCATCTACGAGCAGTACGTC. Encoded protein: CARSLIYSAAGGIYEQYV.

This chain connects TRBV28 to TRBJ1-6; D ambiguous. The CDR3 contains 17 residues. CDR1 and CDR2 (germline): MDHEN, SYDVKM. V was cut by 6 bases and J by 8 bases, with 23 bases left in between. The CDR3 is CASSSSAGNLNYSPLHF. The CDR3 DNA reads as TGTGCCAGCAGCTCATCGGCGGGGAACTTGAATTATTCACCCCTCCACTTT. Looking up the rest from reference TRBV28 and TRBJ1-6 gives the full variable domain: DVKVTQSSRYLVKRTGEKVFLECVQDMDHENMFWYRQDPGLGLRLIYFSYDVKMKEKGDIPEGYSVSREKKERFSLILESASTNQTSMYLCASSSSAGNLNYSPLHFGNGTRLTVT.

The CDR3 protein is CATSDRRVRRETQYF. CDR3 in DNA: TGTGCCACCAGTGATCGGAGGGTTCGACGAGAGACCCAGTACTTC. The chain has TRBV24-1 and TRBJ2-5; a possible D gene is TRBD2 (6 bases). The CDR3 loop spans 15 amino acids. The V and J ends lost 3 bases and 4 bases respectively, with 14 bases between them. Germline CDR1 reads KGHDR; CDR2 reads SFDVKD.

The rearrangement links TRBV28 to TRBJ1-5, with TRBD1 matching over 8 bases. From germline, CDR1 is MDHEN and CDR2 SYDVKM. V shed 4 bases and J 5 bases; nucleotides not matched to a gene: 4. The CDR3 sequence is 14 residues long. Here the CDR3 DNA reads TGTGCCAGCAGTTCCGACAGGGGCTATCAGCCCCAGCATTTT. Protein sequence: CASSSDRGYQPQHF.

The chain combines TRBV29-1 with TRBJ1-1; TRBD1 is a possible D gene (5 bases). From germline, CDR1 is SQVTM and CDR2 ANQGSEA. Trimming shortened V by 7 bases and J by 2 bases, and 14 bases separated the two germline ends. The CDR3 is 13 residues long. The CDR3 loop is CSGGGGPNTEAFF. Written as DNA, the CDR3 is TGCAGCGGCGGGGGGGGACCAAACACTGAAGCTTTCTTT.